The 22 T cell receptor beta chains given below trace back to one sample, sequenced in a study of CD8 T cells in ankylosing spondylitis. TCRdb reprocessed the 5' RACE reads via MiXCR and lists one record per CDR3 protein. The sample lists 250,000 to 350,000 distinct CDR3 sequences; around 20% were seen once. Source material: blood, either unsorted or a sorted T cell fraction (not recorded which). Every receptor here comes from a female donor with ankylosing spondylitis or in good health (not recorded which).

The chain carries TRBV29-1 and TRBJ2-1; no definite D call. The germline gives CDR1 SQVTM, CDR2 ANQGSEA. CDR3 size: 15 residues. V was pared by 6 bases and J by 4 bases, with 19 bases between. CDR3 in DNA: TGCAGCGTCGATGACAACCTTCACCTTTACAATGAGCAGTTCTTC. Amino acids: CSVDDNLHLYNEQFF.

In its sample, this clonotype was seen a few times. The rearrangement joins TRBV3-1 to TRBJ2-1, with 8 bases fitting TRBD2. J was trimmed by 6 bases and V by 4 bases; bases with no gene match: 8. This CDR3 contains 15 residues. The germline gives CDR1 LGHDT, CDR2 YNNKEL (reference sequence). This CDR3 is CASSLLAGPANEQFF. The CDR3 DNA is TGTGCCAGCAGCCTTTTAGCGGGGCCGGCCAATGAGCAGTTCTTC.

There are a few counts of this clonotype. The rearrangement joins TRBV7-3 to TRBJ2-6; no firm D call. V lost 1 base, J lost 4 bases, and 8 bases lay in between. Germline V gene sequence: CDR1 SGHTA, CDR2 FQGTGA. This CDR3 spans 15 amino acids. The CDR3 protein is CASSLKRQGANVLTF. CDR3 nucleotide sequence: TGTGCCAGCAGCTTAAAGAGGCAGGGGGCCAACGTCCTGACTTTC.

The DNA of the CDR3 is TGTGCCAGTAGTCGCACCATTTCTTCTGGAAACACCATATATTTT. Translated: CASSRTISSGNTIYF. The rearrangement joins TRBV19 to TRBJ1-3; D unclear. The ends were cut back, 5 bases at V and 1 base at J, with 12 bases in the middle. The CDR3 is made up of 15 amino acids. The germline CDR1 and CDR2 sequences are LNHDA and SQIVND (reference sequence).

This clonotype was seen a handful of times. V usage is TRBV20-1 and J usage is TRBJ2-7; D unresolved. This CDR3 has 14 residues. CDR1 and CDR2 (germline): DFQATT, SNEGSKA (reference sequence). Deletions cut 3 bases from V and 1 base from J, with 13 bases between. In nucleotides, the CDR3 is TGCAGTGCTAGGGGTGGCGGCCGATCCTACGAGCAGTACTTC. It translates to CSARGGGRSYEQYF.

This clonotype occurred a few times. The chain carries TRBV9 and TRBJ1-3, with a weak D call TRBD1 (6 bases). Germline V gene data show CDR1 as SGDLS and CDR2 as YYNGEE. The CDR3 is 15 residues long. Trimming left V 0 bases short and J 2 bases short, with 9 bases between. Here the CDR3 reads CASSVAGAAGNTIYF. CDR3 DNA sequence: TGTGCCAGCAGCGTAGCAGGGGCTGCTGGAAACACCATATATTTT.

A few counts support this clonotype. V and J are TRBV20-1 and TRBJ1-1, with 7 bases identical to TRBD1. V trimming: 6 bases; J trimming: 5 bases; junction bases outside the gene matches: 12. Germline V gives CDR1 DFQATT, CDR2 SNEGSKA (reference sequence). The CDR3 is 14 amino acids. The CDR3 sequence is CSAVPRQGGTEAFF. For the CDR3, the DNA is TGCAGTGCCGTTCCCCGACAGGGAGGAACTGAAGCTTTCTTT.

This clonotype was found many times. The gene calls are TRBV7-2 and TRBJ2-1; 10 nucleotides match TRBD2. The trim removed 0 bases at V and 0 bases at J, leaving 5 bases unmatched. CDR1 SGHTA and CDR2 FQGNSA come from the germline V gene. The CDR3 runs to 18 residues. The CDR3 spells CASSLALAGEGSYNEQFF. The CDR3, as DNA: TGTGCCAGCAGCTTAGCTCTAGCGGGAGAAGGCTCCTACAATGAGCAGTTCTTC.

In this sample, this clonotype turned up many times. The chain combines TRBV7-2 with TRBJ1-1, with D maybe TRBD1 (6 bases). Between the trimmed V and J ends, which lost 5 bases and 3 bases, there was a span of 10 bases. CDR3 size: 13 residues. Germline V gene sequence: CDR1 SGHTA, CDR2 FQGNSA. The CDR3 loop reads CASSEQGYTEAFF. CDR3 coding DNA: TGTGCCAGCAGCGAACAGGGATACACTGAAGCTTTCTTT.

CDR3 DNA: TGTGCCAGCTCACCCCGACAATCCTCTGGAAACACCATATATTTT. It is translated as CASSPRQSSGNTIYF. V and J are TRBV18 and TRBJ1-3; unclear D gene. Germline V CDR1 and CDR2: KGHSH, LQKENI. V lost 3 bases and J 0 bases, leaving 9 bases between the germline ends. The CDR3 covers 15 residues.

A remark on this clonotype: At one boundary the junction diverges from the germline segment, which might be a read error. The gene calls are TRBV28 and TRBJ1-4; possible D gene TRBD1, 6 bases. Germline CDR1 is MDHEN and CDR2 is SYDVKM. CDR3 size: 12 residues. CDR3 sequence: CASSSGVDRMGF. In DNA, the CDR3 is TGTGCCAGCAGTTCCGGTGTGGACAGAATGGGATTT.

This clonotype has just a few counts. CDR3 sequence reads: CASSQEIGVYEQYF. CDR3 DNA: TGCGCCAGCAGCCAAGAGATAGGGGTATACGAGCAGTACTTC. The chain couples TRBV4-3 to TRBJ2-7; tentative D call: TRBD1 (5 bases). V was clipped by 0 bases and J by 4 bases, with 10 bases between them. Germline lookup yields CDR1 LGHNA and CDR2 YSLEER. CDR3 size: 14 residues.

The DNA of the CDR3 is TGTGCCAGCAGTTACTGGCGGGAGTATGGAACGGGGGAGCTGTTTTTT. This sequence encodes CASSYWREYGTGELFF. The chain carries TRBV6-5 and TRBJ2-2; 7 bases match TRBD2. Germline loops: CDR1 MNHEY, CDR2 SVGAGI. V dropped 1 base and J dropped 8; count of bases not matched to a gene: 10. The CDR3 sequence is 16 residues long.

This chain joins TRBV18 and TRBJ2-1; maybe TRBD2 (6 bases). The germline V and J ends were trimmed by 6 bases and 7 bases, with 19 bases remaining between them. Germline V gene lookup returns CDR1 KGHSH and CDR2 LQKENI. The CDR3 consists of 15 residues. The CDR3 loop is CASSPLAARLNEQFF. The CDR3 DNA reads as TGTGCCAGCTCGCCCTTAGCGGCCAGACTGAATGAGCAGTTCTTC.

This clonotype occurred a few times. The J gene is TRBJ1-5, the V gene TRBV6-2 or TRBV6-3; possibly TRBD1 for D (6 bases). V gave up 6 bases and J gave up 5 bases, with 11 bases separating them. The CDR3 runs to 13 residues. Germline loops: CDR1 MNHEY, CDR2 SVGEGT. For the CDR3, the DNA is TGTGCCAGCAGATCGGACAGTTATCAGCCCCAGCATTTT. As protein: CASRSDSYQPQHF.

This clonotype appeared a few times. The J gene is TRBJ2-5, the V gene TRBV18; D not certain. V was pared by 4 bases and J by 2 bases, with 5 bases between. CDR3 length equals 12 residues. In germline, CDR1 is KGHSH, CDR2 LQKENI. The CDR3 nucleotides are TGTGCCAGCTCACAACGACAAGAGACCCAGTACTTC. It encodes CASSQRQETQYF.

This chain uses TRBV11-2 with TRBJ2-7; a possible D gene is TRBD2 (5 bases). The length of the CDR3 is 14 residues. CDR1 is SGHAT, CDR2 FQNNGV, per germline. V was trimmed by 5 bases and J by 1 base, leaving 12 bases between them. CDR3: CASSPLRTSYEQYF. The CDR3 DNA is TGTGCCAGCAGCCCACTTAGGACTTCCTACGAGCAGTACTTC.

This clonotype occurred a few times. This chain uses TRBV20-1 with TRBJ2-2, with D unclear. V was trimmed by 3 bases and J by 6 bases, leaving 11 bases between them. The germline CDR1 and CDR2 sequences are DFQATT and SNEGSKA (reference sequence). The CDR3 is 13 amino acids. DNA of the CDR3: TGCAGTGCTAGTTCAGTTCGGTCCGGGGAGCTGTTTTTT. As protein: CSASSVRSGELFF.

V usage is TRBV15 and J usage is TRBJ2-7, with 10 bases lining up with TRBD1. The CDR3 runs to 15 residues. V trimming: 0 bases; J trimming: 4 bases; junction bases outside the gene matches: 3. Germline V gene lookup returns CDR1 LNHNV and CDR2 YYDKDF (reference sequence). The CDR3 protein is CATSRDPGQGYEQYF. The DNA for the CDR3 is TGTGCCACCAGCAGAGACCCGGGACAGGGGTACGAGCAGTACTTC.

The J gene is TRBJ2-5, the V gene TRBV4-2; 8 bases agree with TRBD1. This CDR3 has 16 amino acids. The germline CDR1 and CDR2 sequences are LGHNA and YNFKEQ. The ends lost 7 bases at V and 0 bases at J; junction bases unmatched: 10. The CDR3 DNA reads as TGTGCCAGCACCCATACTTACAGGGGGTACCAAGAGACCCAGTACTTC. It translates to CASTHTYRGYQETQYF.

The CDR3 nucleotides read TGTGCCAGCACCCCCAGGGGGCGGCGGGAGCAGTACTTC. Translating gives CASTPRGRREQYF. V and J are TRBV12-3 or TRBV12-4 and TRBJ2-7; 8 positions match TRBD1. The trim removed 7 bases at V and 7 bases at J, leaving 9 bases unmatched. The CDR3 is made up of 13 amino acids.

This clonotype was observed a few times. The V gene is TRBV7-2, the J gene TRBJ2-1; TRBD2 matches 10 bases. The germline CDR1 and CDR2 sequences are SGHTA and FQGNSA. This CDR3 is 18 amino acids long. Losses at the gene ends were 1 base for V and 3 bases for J; bases not matched to a gene: 9. The CDR3 DNA is TGTGCCAGCAGCTTAGGGCTAGCGGGAGCCACCCTCTACAATGAGCAGTTCTTC. This translates into CASSLGLAGATLYNEQFF.